These 18 T cell receptor beta chains were all obtained from the same sample, sequenced in a study of metastatic and nonmetastatic thyroid tumors. All patients were untreated before thyroid surgery. TCRdb reanalyzed the PCR reads via MiXCR. The sample lists under 20,000 clones; 22% were seen once. Sequencing was performed on adjacent normal tissue. The receptor set was obtained from a female donor with papillary thyroid cancer or a benign thyroid nodule (not recorded which). Some clones in this sample may be carry-over from other donors' samples.

This clone qualifies as medium-sized. The chain has TRBV20-1 and TRBJ2-3; 7 bases line up with TRBD1. The junction had 8 bases not matched to a gene; V was cut back by 2 bases and J by 0 bases. The CDR3 totals 16 residues. CDR1 and CDR2 from the germline V gene are DFQATT and SNEGSKA (reference sequence). The CDR3 loop is CSARPPTGPSTDTQYF. The CDR3 DNA reads as TGCAGTGCTAGACCTCCGACAGGGCCAAGCACAGATACGCAGTATTTT.

The DNA for the CDR3 is TGTGCCAGCAGCCTTGGAACTATCGGGAGTAGGGTTGAGCAGTTCTTC. Residues: CASSLGTIGSRVEQFF. This chain uses TRBV9 with TRBJ2-1; D may be TRBD2 (6 bases). V was cut by 4 bases and J by 9 bases, with 23 bases left in between. Germline V lookup: CDR1 SGDLS, CDR2 YYNGEE. This CDR3 spans 16 amino acids.

As to this clone: A much larger clone lies one base from this, so it may be a read error. The rearrangement joins TRBV28 to TRBJ1-2; D uncertain. Germline CDR1 reads MDHEN; CDR2 reads SYDVKM. The CDR3 contains 14 residues. The CDR3 region is CASSFWQVSYDYTF. The CDR3 nucleotides are TGTGCCAGCAGTTTTTGGCAGGTTAGCTATGACTACACCTTC.

As regards this clone: The junction shows a germline mismatch at one end, possibly a read error. The chain recombines TRBV6-2 or TRBV6-3 with TRBJ2-2; the D gene is possibly TRBD2 (5 bases). The germline gives CDR1 MNHEY, CDR2 SVGEGT. The CDR3 is made up of 14 amino acids. CDR3 sequence: CARRYTTDTGELLF. CDR3 bases: TGTGCCAGGCGTTACACCACAGACACCGGGGAGCTGTTATTT.

There are a few counts of this clone. The rearrangement joins TRBV19 to TRBJ2-5; 8 bases agree with TRBD1. The germline V gene encodes CDR1 LNHDA and CDR2 SQIVND (reference sequence). The CDR3 length is 15 residues. The junction had 4 bases not matched to a gene; V was cut back by 3 bases and J by 1 base. The CDR3, as DNA: TGTGCCAGTAGTATTGGCGGGACAGGCCAAGAGACCCAGTACTTC. Protein: CASSIGGTGQETQYF.

The J gene is TRBJ2-1, the V gene TRBV5-1, with D possibly being TRBD1 (5 bases). The germline CDR1 and CDR2 sequences are SGHRS and YFSETQ. This CDR3 comprises 15 residues. V lost 1 base, J lost 4 bases, and 12 bases lay in between. CDR3 sequence (DNA): TGCGCCAGCAGCTTGTGGCAGGGAACATACAATGAGCAGTTCTTC. As protein: CASSLWQGTYNEQFF.

By frequency in the sample, this clone is medium-sized. J is TRBJ2-1 and V is TRBV27; a possible D gene is TRBD2 (6 bases). The CDR3 consists of 15 residues. Per germline, CDR1 MNHEY and CDR2 SMNVEV (reference sequence). The V and J ends lost 0 bases and 9 bases respectively, with 15 bases between them. CDR3 sequence: CASSLSVGEVGEQFF. The CDR3 DNA sequence: TGTGCCAGCAGTTTATCGGTGGGGGAGGTCGGTGAGCAGTTCTTC.

This chain connects TRBV20-1 to TRBJ2-7, with 12 bases identical to TRBD1. The CDR3 has 14 amino acids. CDR1 is DFQATT, CDR2 SNEGSKA, per germline (reference sequence). J was trimmed by 6 bases and V by 5 bases; bases with no gene match: 8. The CDR3: CSAGGTGGGSEQYF. The CDR3, as DNA: TGCAGTGCTGGCGGGACAGGGGGCGGCTCCGAGCAGTACTTC.

This clone was observed a few times. The rearrangement links TRBV19 to TRBJ1-5; no reliable D call. Deletions cut 4 bases from V and 2 bases from J, with 15 bases between. The CDR3 length is 16 residues. The germline CDR1 and CDR2 sequences are LNHDA and SQIVND (reference sequence). The CDR3 region is CASSNSGSWGNQPQHF. The DNA for the CDR3 is TGTGCCAGTAGTAACTCGGGAAGTTGGGGCAATCAGCCCCAGCATTTT.

This clone counts as medium-sized (0.01 to 0.1%). The chain is built from TRBV7-2 and TRBJ1-2, with a tentative D call TRBD1 (6 bases). The V gene lost 4 bases and the J gene lost 7 bases, with 13 bases spanning the gap. This CDR3 is 13 amino acids long. The germline gives CDR1 SGHTA, CDR2 FQGNSA. In nucleotides, the CDR3 is TGTGCCAGCAGCTCCTCACAGGGCCCTGGCTACACCTTC. Translating it yields CASSSSQGPGYTF.

The V and J genes are TRBV24-1 and TRBJ2-2; maybe TRBD2 (5 bases). The germline V gene has CDR1 KGHDR and CDR2 SFDVKD. Trimming removed 1 base at V and 4 bases at J, with 12 bases between. This CDR3 comprises 16 residues. CDR3 residues: CATSDFRYSGTGELFF. In DNA, the CDR3 is TGTGCCACCAGTGATTTTAGGTACAGCGGCACCGGGGAGCTGTTTTTT.

CDR3 sequence: CASSFSMGVGTDTQYF. CDR3 nucleotide sequence: TGTGCCAGCAGCTTCTCTATGGGGGTGGGCACAGATACGCAGTATTTT. The chain couples TRBV11-1 to TRBJ2-3; D is possibly TRBD1 or TRBD2 (5 bases each). The V and J ends lost 3 bases and 1 base respectively, with 14 bases between them. CDR1 is SGHAT, CDR2 FQDESV, per germline (reference sequence). The CDR3 extends over 16 amino acids. Based on the CDR3 plus reference TRBV11-1 and TRBJ2-3, the full variable domain is EAEVAQSPRYKITEKSQAVAFWCDPISGHATLYWYRQILGQGPELLVQFQDESVVDDSQLPKDRFSAERLKGVDSTLKIQPAELGDSAMYLCASSFSMGVGTDTQYFGPGTRLTVL.

The count of this clone is one. The V call is TRBV20-1, the J call TRBJ2-7; no definite D call. V was clipped by 8 bases and J by 2 bases, with 16 bases between them. This CDR3 contains 13 residues. Germline V gives CDR1 DFQATT, CDR2 SNEGSKA (reference sequence). The CDR3 region is CSSPGPMAYEQYF. Written as DNA, the CDR3 is TGCAGTTCCCCTGGTCCGATGGCCTACGAGCAGTACTTC.

This clone was seen only a few times. At one end the junction does not follow the germline gene, possibly because of a read error. The chain links TRBV15 to TRBJ1-1; D ambiguous. Germline V gives CDR1 LNHNV, CDR2 YYDKDF (reference sequence). This CDR3 comprises 13 residues. CDR3 region: CATSSRTNTQAFF. The DNA for the CDR3 is TGTGCCACCAGCTCCAGGACGAACACTCAAGCTTTCTTT.

This clone is medium-sized in the sample. The chain links TRBV20-1 to TRBJ2-5; the D is unclear. V was cut by 0 bases and J by 1 base, with 9 bases left in between. The CDR3 covers 14 residues. Germline V gene sequence: CDR1 DFQATT, CDR2 SNEGSKA (reference sequence). The CDR3 nucleotides are TGCAGTGCTAGAGATCTGGCTCTCCAAGAGACCCAGTACTTC. It encodes CSARDLALQETQYF.

This clone was seen a few times. V and J are TRBV28 and TRBJ2-7, with TRBD2 identical over 13 bases. Looked up from germline, CDR1 is MDHEN and CDR2 is SYDVKM. The CDR3 is 15 amino acids. Trimming at V came to 6 bases and at J to 3 bases, leaving 5 bases not matched to a gene. The CDR3 sequence is CASRSLAGGLYEQYF. In DNA, the CDR3 is TGTGCCAGCAGATCACTAGCGGGGGGGCTCTACGAGCAGTACTTC.

The rearrangement uses TRBV20-1 and TRBJ1-1; D not certain. Germline CDR1 DFQATT, CDR2 SNEGSKA (reference sequence). Trimming cost V 6 bases and J 3 bases, with 8 bases left between them. This CDR3 contains 11 residues. This CDR3 reads CSALSDTEAFF. CDR3 in DNA: TGCAGTGCCCTCAGCGACACTGAAGCTTTCTTT.

This clone is labeled as medium-sized. The J gene is TRBJ2-2, the V gene TRBV7-9, with D possibly being TRBD2 (6 bases). V was pared by 1 base and J by 4 bases, with 10 bases between. Germline-derived CDR1 and CDR2 are SEHNR and FQNEAQ (reference sequence). This CDR3 region has 15 residues. In nucleotides, the CDR3 is TGTGCCAGCAGCTTAGTTAGCGGTATCACCGGGGAGCTGTTTTTT. Protein sequence: CASSLVSGITGELFF.